This T cell receptor beta chain was observed in a study of human T cells and chemical hapten exposure. Time point given: patch test 1, 2 weeks after DPC sensitization. Indicated treatment: therapeutic diphenylcyclopropenone sensitization with weekly scalp DPC. Notes on this clonotype: A read error is possible here, since a much larger clone lies one base away. The final CDR3 position lacks the conserved phenylalanine or tryptophan, pointing to a likely read error.

Each CDR3 protein is one row after TCRdb ran MiXCR on the RACE reads. Among more than 55,000 distinct CDR3 sequences listed, around 10% were seen once. V lost 6 bases and J lost 4, with 12 bases in between. Looked up from germline, CDR1 is SGHTA and CDR2 is FQGNSA. This CDR3 comprises 14 residues. The sequencing here drew on whole blood, taken in connection with sensitization to the hapten diphenylcyclopropenone (DPC). The chain joins TRBV7-2 to TRBJ2-2; TRBD1 might be the D (6 bases). This TCR derives from a woman between 40 and 50 years old with alopecia areata. Some clones in this sample may be carry-over from other donors' samples. In DNA form, the CDR3 reads TGTGCCAGCAGGTCAACAGGGACCACCGGGGAGCTGTTTTTA. Its protein is CASRSTGTTGELFL.